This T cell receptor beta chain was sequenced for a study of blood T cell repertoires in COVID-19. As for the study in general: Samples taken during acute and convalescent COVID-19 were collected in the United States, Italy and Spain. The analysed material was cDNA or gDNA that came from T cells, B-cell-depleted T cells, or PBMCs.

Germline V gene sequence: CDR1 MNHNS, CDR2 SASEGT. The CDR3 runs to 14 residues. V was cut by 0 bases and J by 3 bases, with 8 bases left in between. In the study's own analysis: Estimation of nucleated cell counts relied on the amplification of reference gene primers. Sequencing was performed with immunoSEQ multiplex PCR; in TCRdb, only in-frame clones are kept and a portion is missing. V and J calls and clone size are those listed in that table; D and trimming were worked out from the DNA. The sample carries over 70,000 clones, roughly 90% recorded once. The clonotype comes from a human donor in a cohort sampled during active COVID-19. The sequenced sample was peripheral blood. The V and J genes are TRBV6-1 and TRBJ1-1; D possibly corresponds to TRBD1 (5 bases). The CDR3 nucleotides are TGTGCCAGCAGTGAAGCAGGGGTCGACACTGAAGCTTTCTTT. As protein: CASSEAGVDTEAFF.